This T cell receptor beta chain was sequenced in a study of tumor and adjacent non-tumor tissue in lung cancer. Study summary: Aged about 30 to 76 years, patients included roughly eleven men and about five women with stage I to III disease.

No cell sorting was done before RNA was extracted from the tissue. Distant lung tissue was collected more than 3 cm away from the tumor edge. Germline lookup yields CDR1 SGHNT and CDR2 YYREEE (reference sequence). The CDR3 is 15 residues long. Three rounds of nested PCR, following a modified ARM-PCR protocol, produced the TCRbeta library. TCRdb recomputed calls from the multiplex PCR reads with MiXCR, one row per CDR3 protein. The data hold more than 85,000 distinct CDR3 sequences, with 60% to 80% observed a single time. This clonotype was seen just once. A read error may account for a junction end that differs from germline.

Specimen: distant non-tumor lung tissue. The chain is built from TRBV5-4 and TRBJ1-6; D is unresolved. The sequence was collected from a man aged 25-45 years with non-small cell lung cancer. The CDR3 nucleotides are TGTACCAGCAGCTTGCGTGACTCCTATAGTTCACCCCTCCACTTT. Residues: CTSSLRDSYSSPLHF.